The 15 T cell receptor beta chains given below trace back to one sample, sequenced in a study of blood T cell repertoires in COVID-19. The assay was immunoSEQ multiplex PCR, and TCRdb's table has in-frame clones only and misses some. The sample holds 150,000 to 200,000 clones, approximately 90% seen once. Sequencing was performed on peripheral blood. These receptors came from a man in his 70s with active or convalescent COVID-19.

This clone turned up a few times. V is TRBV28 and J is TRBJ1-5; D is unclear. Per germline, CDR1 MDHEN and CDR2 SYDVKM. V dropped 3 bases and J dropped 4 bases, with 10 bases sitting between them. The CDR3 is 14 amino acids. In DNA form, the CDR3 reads TGTGCCAGCAGTTTCGGTCCCTCAAATCAGCCCCAGCATTTT. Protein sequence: CASSFGPSNQPQHF.

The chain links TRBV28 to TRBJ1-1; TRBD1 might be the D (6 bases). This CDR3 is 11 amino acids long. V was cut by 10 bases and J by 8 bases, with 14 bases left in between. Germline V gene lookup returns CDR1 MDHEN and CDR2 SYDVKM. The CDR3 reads CATGGAPEAFF. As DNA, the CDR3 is TGTGCCACGGGGGGGGCTCCCGAAGCTTTCTTT. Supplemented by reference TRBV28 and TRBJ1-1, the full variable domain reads DVKVTQSSRYLVKRTGEKVFLECVQDMDHENMFWYRQDPGLGLRLIYFSYDVKMKEKGDIPEGYSVSREKKERFSLILESASTNQTSMYLCATGGAPEAFFGQGTRLTVV.

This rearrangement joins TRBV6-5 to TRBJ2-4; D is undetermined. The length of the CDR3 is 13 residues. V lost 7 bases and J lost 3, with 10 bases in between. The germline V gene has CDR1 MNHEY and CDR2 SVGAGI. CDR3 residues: CASNRDNKNIQYF. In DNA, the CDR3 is TGTGCCAGCAACCGAGACAACAAAAACATTCAGTACTTC.

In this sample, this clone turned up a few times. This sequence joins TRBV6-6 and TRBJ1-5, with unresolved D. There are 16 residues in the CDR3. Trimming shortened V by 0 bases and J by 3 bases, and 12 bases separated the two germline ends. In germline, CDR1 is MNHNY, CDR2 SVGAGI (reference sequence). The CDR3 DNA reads TGTGCCAGCAGTTACTCGGAACGGGGAACCAATCAGCCCCAGCATTTT. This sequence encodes CASSYSERGTNQPQHF.

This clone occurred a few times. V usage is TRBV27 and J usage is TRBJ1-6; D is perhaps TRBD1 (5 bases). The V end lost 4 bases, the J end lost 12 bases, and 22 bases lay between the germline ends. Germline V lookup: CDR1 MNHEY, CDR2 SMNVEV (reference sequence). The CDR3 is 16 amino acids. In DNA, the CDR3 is TGTGCCAGCAGTTACACGCCCCAGGGCCCTTTGATACCCCTCCACTTT. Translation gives CASSYTPQGPLIPLHF.

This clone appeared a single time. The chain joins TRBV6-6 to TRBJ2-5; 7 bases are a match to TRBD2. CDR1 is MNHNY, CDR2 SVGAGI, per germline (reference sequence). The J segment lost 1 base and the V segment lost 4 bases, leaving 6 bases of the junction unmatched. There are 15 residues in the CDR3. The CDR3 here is CASSSGTITQETQYF. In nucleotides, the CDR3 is TGTGCCAGCAGTTCCGGGACTATCACCCAAGAGACCCAGTACTTC.

CDR3 protein: CASSQLAGVTDTQYF. Here the CDR3 DNA reads TGCGCCAGCAGCCAACTAGCGGGGGTCACAGATACGCAGTATTTT. The rearrangement joins TRBV4-3 to TRBJ2-3, with 10 bases aligning to TRBD2. Per the germline V gene, CDR1 is LGHNA and CDR2 is YSLEER. This CDR3 region has 15 residues. The ends lost 2 bases at V and 2 bases at J; junction bases unmatched: 1.

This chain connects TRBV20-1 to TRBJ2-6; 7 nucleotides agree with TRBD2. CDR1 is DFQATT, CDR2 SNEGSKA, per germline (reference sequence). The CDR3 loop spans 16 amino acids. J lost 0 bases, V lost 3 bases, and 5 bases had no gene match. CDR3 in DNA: TGCAGTGCTAGTACGGGGGGAAGCTCTGGGGCCAACGTCCTGACTTTC. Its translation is CSASTGGSSGANVLTF.

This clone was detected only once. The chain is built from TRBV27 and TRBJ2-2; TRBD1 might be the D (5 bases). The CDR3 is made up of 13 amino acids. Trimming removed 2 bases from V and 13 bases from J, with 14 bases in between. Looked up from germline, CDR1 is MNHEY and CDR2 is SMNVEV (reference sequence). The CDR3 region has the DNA TGTGCCAGCAGTTTAGCCGGAGCCCAGGGGCTGTTTTTT. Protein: CASSLAGAQGLFF.

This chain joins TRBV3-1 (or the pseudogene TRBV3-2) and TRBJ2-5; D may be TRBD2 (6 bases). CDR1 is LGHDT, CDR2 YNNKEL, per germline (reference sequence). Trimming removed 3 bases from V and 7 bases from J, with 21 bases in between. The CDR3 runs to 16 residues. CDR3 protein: CASSQPWGVHQGTQYF. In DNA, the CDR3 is TGTGCCAGCAGCCAGCCCTGGGGGGTGCACCAGGGGACCCAGTACTTC.

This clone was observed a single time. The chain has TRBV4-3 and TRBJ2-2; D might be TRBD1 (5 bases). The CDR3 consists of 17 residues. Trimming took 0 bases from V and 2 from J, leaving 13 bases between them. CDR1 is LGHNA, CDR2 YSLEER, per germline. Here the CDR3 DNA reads TGCGCCAGCAGCCAAGATACAGGTCGGGTTAACACCGGGGAGCTGTTTTTT. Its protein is CASSQDTGRVNTGELFF.

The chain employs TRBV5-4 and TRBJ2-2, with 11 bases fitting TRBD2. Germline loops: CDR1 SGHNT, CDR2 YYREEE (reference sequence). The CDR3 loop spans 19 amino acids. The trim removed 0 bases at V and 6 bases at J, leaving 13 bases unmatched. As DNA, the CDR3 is TGTGCCAGCAGCTTGGGAAAAAGTAGCGGGAGGGGTGGACCCGGGGAGCTGTTTTTT. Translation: CASSLGKSSGRGGPGELFF. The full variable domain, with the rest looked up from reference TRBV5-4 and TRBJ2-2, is ETGVTQSPTHLIKTRGQQVTLRCSSQSGHNTVSWYQQALGQGPQFIFQYYREEENGRGNFPPRFSGLQFPNYSSELNVNALELDDSALYLCASSLGKSSGRGGPGELFFGEGSRLTVL.

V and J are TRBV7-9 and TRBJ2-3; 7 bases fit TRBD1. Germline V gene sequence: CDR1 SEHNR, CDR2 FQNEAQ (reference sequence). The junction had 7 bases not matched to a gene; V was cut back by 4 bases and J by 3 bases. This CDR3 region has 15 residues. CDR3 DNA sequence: TGTGCCAGCAGCTCGCCGACAGGGTTAACAGATACGCAGTATTTT. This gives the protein CASSSPTGLTDTQYF.

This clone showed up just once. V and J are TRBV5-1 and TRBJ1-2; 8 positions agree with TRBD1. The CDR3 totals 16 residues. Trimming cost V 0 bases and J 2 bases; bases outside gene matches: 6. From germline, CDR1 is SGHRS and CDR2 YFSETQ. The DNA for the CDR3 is TGCGCCAGCAGCTTGGACGGGGACAGGTCAAACTATGGCTACACCTTC. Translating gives CASSLDGDRSNYGYTF.

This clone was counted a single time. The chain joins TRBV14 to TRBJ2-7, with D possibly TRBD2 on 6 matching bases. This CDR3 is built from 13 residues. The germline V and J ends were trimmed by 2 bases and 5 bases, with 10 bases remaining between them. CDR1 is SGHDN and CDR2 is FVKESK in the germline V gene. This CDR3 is CASSQTSFHEQYF. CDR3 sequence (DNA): TGTGCCAGCAGCCAAACTAGCTTCCACGAGCAGTACTTC.